This T cell receptor (beta chain) appears in the sequencing data of a study of T cells in Graves' hyperthyroidism and ophthalmopathy. General study points: Peripheral blood also featured most of the thyroid clonotypes expanded above 0.001.

Trimming took off 0 bases at V and 10 bases at J, with 19 bases between the two ends. The CDR3 covers 16 residues. Germline V gene lookup returns CDR1 DFQATT and CDR2 SNEGSKA (reference sequence). Researchers took RNA transcripts and amplified the TCR beta CDR3 regions from them. Using the HTBI primer set, a first-round RT-PCR was run on the TCR CDR3. TCRdb re-analysed the multiplex PCR reads in MiXCR, keeping a single row per CDR3 protein. The sample lists a few hundred thousand distinct CDR3 sequences; approximately 13% were seen once. PBMCs were derived from 7.5 to 10 ml fresh peripheral blood. This clonotype was seen ten or more times. The antigen is not known.

This receptor was taken from a man between 25 and 39 years old with Graves' hyperthyroidism that later progressed to Graves' ophthalmopathy. The V call is TRBV20-1, the J call TRBJ1-6; no clear D. Sequencing was done on a sample of blood. CDR3 amino acids: CSAREGSTFLGSPLHF. In DNA form, the CDR3 reads TGCAGTGCTAGAGAGGGGTCAACCTTTTTGGGATCACCCCTCCACTTT.